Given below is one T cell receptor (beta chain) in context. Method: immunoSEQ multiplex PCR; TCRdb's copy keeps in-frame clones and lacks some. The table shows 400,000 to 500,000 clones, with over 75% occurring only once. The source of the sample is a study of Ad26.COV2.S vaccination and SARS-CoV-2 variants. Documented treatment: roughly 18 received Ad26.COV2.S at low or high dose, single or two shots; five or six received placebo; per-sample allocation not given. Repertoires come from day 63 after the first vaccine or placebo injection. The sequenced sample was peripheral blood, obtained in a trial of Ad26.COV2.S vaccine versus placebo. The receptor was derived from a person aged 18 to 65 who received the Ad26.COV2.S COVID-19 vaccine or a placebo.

CDR3 coding DNA: TGTGCCAGCAGCTTAACGACGGACTCCTACGAGCAGTACTTC. This translates into CASSLTTDSYEQYF. V gene TRBV7-3 combines with J gene TRBJ2-7; no definite D call. V was pared by 0 bases and J by 0 bases, with 6 bases between. The germline V gene has CDR1 SGHTA and CDR2 FQGTGA. CDR3 size: 14 residues.